These 18 T cell receptor beta chains were sequenced from one sample in a study of cytomegalovirus exposure and HLA in healthy donors. The PCR contained 60 Vbeta and 13 Jbeta primers. Measured with immunoSEQ multiplex PCR; TCRdb has only the in-frame clones, and not every one. The table includes 100,000 or so clones, over 60% detected once. Material for sequencing was PBMCs. The source of these receptors is a female donor in good health and CMV-seropositive.

The chain couples TRBV5-1 to TRBJ1-1, with 10 bases that match TRBD1. The CDR3 has 15 amino acids. Trimming took 2 bases from V and 1 from J; bases not matched to a gene: 2. CDR1 and CDR2 (germline): SGHRS, YFSETQ. The CDR3 DNA sequence: TGCGCCAGCAGCTTACGGACAGGGGGGAACACTGAAGCTTTCTTT. Its translation is CASSLRTGGNTEAFF.

This sequence joins TRBV5-4 and TRBJ2-7, with TRBD1 matching 7 bases. After removal of 0 bases from V and 3 bases from J, the junction contained 6 bases not matched to a gene. There are 15 residues in the CDR3. The V gene's germline CDR1 is SGHNT and CDR2 YYREEE (reference sequence). This CDR3 is CASSLDAQGVYEQYF. The CDR3 DNA reads as TGTGCCAGCAGCTTGGATGCCCAGGGGGTCTACGAGCAGTACTTC.

The chain recombines TRBV6-1 with TRBJ2-6; TRBD1 is a possible D gene (6 bases). The CDR3 length is 15 residues. Trimming took off 3 bases at V and 0 bases at J, with 6 bases between the two ends. CDR1 and CDR2 from the germline V gene are MNHNS and SASEGT. The CDR3 sequence is CASSDRGSGANVLTF. The DNA for the CDR3 is TGTGCCAGCAGTGACAGGGGCTCTGGGGCCAACGTCCTGACTTTC.

V is TRBV10-3 and J is TRBJ2-7; 12 positions match TRBD1. Germline V CDR1 and CDR2: ENHRY, SYGVKD. The CDR3 consists of 14 residues. With V trimmed by 7 bases and J by 4 bases, 5 bases remained unmatched. CDR3 nucleotides: TGTGCCATCACCCCGGGACAGGGGGCTTACGAGCAGTACTTC. This gives the protein CAITPGQGAYEQYF.

V gene TRBV6-6 combines with J gene TRBJ1-1; TRBD1 matches 7 bases. CDR1 and CDR2 (germline): MNHNY, SVGAGI (reference sequence). This CDR3 spans 13 amino acids. The junction had 10 bases not matched to a gene; V was cut back by 11 bases and J by 4 bases. For the CDR3, the DNA is TGTGCCGGACGACAGGGAGCGAGCACTGAAGCTTTCTTT. The encoded protein is CAGRQGASTEAFF.

CDR3 nucleotides: TGTGCCAGCTCACACCCGGGACAGGGTCACTACGAGCAGTACTTC. Translated, it gives CASSHPGQGHYEQYF. The chain is built from TRBV18 and TRBJ2-7; 9 bases map to TRBD1. Germline lookup yields CDR1 KGHSH and CDR2 LQKENI. The CDR3 is made up of 15 amino acids. V trimming: 4 bases; J trimming: 3 bases; junction bases outside the gene matches: 7.

The rearrangement joins TRBV5-4 to TRBJ2-7, with TRBD2 matching over 12 bases. Germline V lookup: CDR1 SGHNT, CDR2 YYREEE (reference sequence). V shed 4 bases, J shed 0 bases, and the junction held 11 bases outside the gene matches. The CDR3 contains 18 residues. CDR3 DNA sequence: TGTGCCAGCAGCCCCGGGACTAGCGGGCCAACCCACTCCTACGAGCAGTACTTC. It translates to CASSPGTSGPTHSYEQYF.

The CDR3 loop is CASSGGADTEAFF. The CDR3 bases are TGTGCCAGCAGTGGCGGGGCAGACACTGAAGCTTTCTTT. The chain couples TRBV27 to TRBJ1-1; possibly TRBD1 for D (5 bases). This CDR3 has 13 residues. Looked up from germline, CDR1 is MNHEY and CDR2 is SMNVEV (reference sequence). Trimming shortened V by 5 bases and J by 3 bases, and 10 bases separated the two germline ends.

Notes on this clone: The CDR3 does not end in the conserved phenylalanine or tryptophan, so this is likely a read error. It is unclear where the CDR3 begins or ends on the DNA, so no DNA is shown, and the CDR3 is as TCRdb lists it. The J gene is TRBJ2-7, the V gene TRBV30; TRBD1, the table's D call, lacks a check against the DNA. The CDR3 length is 11 residues, termini included. Per germline, CDR1 GTSNPN and CDR2 SVGIG (reference sequence). CDR3 protein: CAWSGGTGGPA.

The J gene is TRBJ2-5, the V gene TRBV19; D is possibly TRBD1 (6 bases). The CDR3 contains 15 residues. Trimming removed 1 base at V and 0 bases at J, with 9 bases between. In germline, CDR1 is LNHDA, CDR2 SQIVND (reference sequence). The CDR3 here is CASSIGQAHQETQYF. The CDR3 DNA reads TGTGCCAGTAGTATAGGACAGGCCCACCAAGAGACCCAGTACTTC. The full variable domain, in which reference TRBV19 and TRBJ2-5 provide the parts outside the CDR3, is DGGITQSPKYLFRKEGQNVTLSCEQNLNHDAMYWYRQDPGQGLRLIYYSQIVNDFQKGDIAEGYSVSREKKESFPLTVTSAQKNPTAFYLCASSIGQAHQETQYFGPGTRLLVL.

The chain joins TRBV27 to TRBJ1-2; 7 nucleotides line up with TRBD1. J gave up 3 bases and V 6 bases, and 7 bases lay outside the gene matches. Germline V gene data show CDR1 as MNHEY and CDR2 as SMNVEV (reference sequence). The length of the CDR3 is 14 residues. CDR3 sequence reads: CASSDRVSDYGYTF. The CDR3 DNA reads as TGTGCCAGCAGCGACAGGGTATCAGACTATGGCTACACCTTC.

This chain connects TRBV29-1 to TRBJ1-1; 8 nucleotides agree with TRBD1. Germline CDR1 SQVTM, CDR2 ANQGSEA. This CDR3 spans 13 amino acids. V was clipped by 6 bases and J by 3 bases; unmatched bases: 6. This chain's CDR3 is CSVQGARDTEAFF. DNA for the CDR3: TGCAGCGTCCAGGGGGCTCGGGACACTGAAGCTTTCTTT.

This clone was recorded a few times. The gene calls are TRBV5-1 and TRBJ1-2; 11 positions match TRBD1. V was clipped by 0 bases and J by 6 bases; unmatched bases: 13. Germline loops: CDR1 SGHRS, CDR2 YFSETQ. The CDR3 has 18 residues. CDR3 amino acids: CASSLDGTGGSFSNGYTF. In nucleotides, the CDR3 is TGCGCCAGCAGCTTGGATGGGACAGGGGGATCTTTTAGTAATGGCTACACCTTC.

The chain is built from TRBV6-1 and TRBJ2-1; 10 nucleotides line up with TRBD2. Germline loops: CDR1 MNHNS, CDR2 SASEGT. CDR3 size: 17 residues. Trimming cost V 4 bases and J 3 bases; bases outside gene matches: 9. For the CDR3, the DNA is TGTGCCAGCAGTGCTGGGACTAGCGTTGGGTACTACAATGAGCAGTTCTTC. Protein sequence: CASSAGTSVGYYNEQFF.

CDR3 protein: CASSLGTSGTDTQYF. The CDR3, as DNA: TGTGCCAGCAGCTTAGGGACTAGCGGCACAGATACGCAGTATTTT. The rearrangement joins TRBV7-9 to TRBJ2-3, with 9 positions matching TRBD2. Germline V gene lookup returns CDR1 SEHNR and CDR2 FQNEAQ (reference sequence). V was clipped by 1 base and J by 1 base; unmatched bases: 0. CDR3 length: 15 residues.

The chain combines TRBV7-9 with TRBJ2-7; the match to TRBD1 covers 11 bases. The CDR3 is 15 residues long. V trimming: 8 bases; J trimming: 5 bases; junction bases outside the gene matches: 11. Germline CDR1 SEHNR, CDR2 FQNEAQ (reference sequence). The CDR3 here is CASAHRDRGNNEQYF. The CDR3 DNA is TGTGCCAGCGCCCACCGGGACAGGGGGAACAACGAGCAGTACTTC.

A single count supports this clone. The chain combines TRBV7-9 with TRBJ2-1; possibly TRBD2 for D (6 bases). V lost 5 bases and J lost 4, with 15 bases in between. The CDR3 contains 15 residues. Germline loops: CDR1 SEHNR, CDR2 FQNEAQ (reference sequence). The CDR3 loop reads CASSLDKGGYNEQFF. The DNA of the CDR3 is TGTGCCAGCAGCCTGGACAAGGGAGGATACAATGAGCAGTTCTTC.

The chain carries TRBV7-9 and TRBJ1-2, with TRBD1 matching 8 bases. Per germline, CDR1 SEHNR and CDR2 FQNEAQ (reference sequence). The CDR3 length is 13 residues. CDR3 sequence: CSLEAGGFYGYTF. In DNA form, the CDR3 reads TGTTCCCTCGAGGCAGGGGGCTTCTATGGCTACACCTTC.